The clone carrying this TCR beta chain was recorded a few times. Its antigen is unidentified. The data were taken from a study of CD8 T cells in ankylosing spondylitis. Study-wide findings and caveats: Disease-linked clones bore a CD8+ phenotype and were relatively rare in peripheral blood. Blood from ankylosing spondylitis patients appeared to carry a characteristic roughly 8-variant TCR beta motif.

TCRdb re-analysed the 5' RACE reads in MiXCR, keeping a single row per CDR3 protein. The sample consists of roughly 220,000 distinct CDR3 sequences, approximately 20% of them appearing once. From germline, CDR1 is DFQATT and CDR2 SNEGSKA (reference sequence). The CDR3 covers 18 residues. Trimming cost V 5 bases and J 6 bases; bases outside gene matches: 21. The sample comprised blood, either unsorted or a sorted T cell fraction (not recorded which). The sequence was collected from a male donor with ankylosing spondylitis. The chain couples TRBV20-1 to TRBJ2-1, with TRBD2 matching over 8 bases. The CDR3 coding sequence is TGCAGTGCTCTACAGCGGGAGCTCCTACAAACGGTGGGCAATGAGCAGTTCTTC. It is translated as CSALQRELLQTVGNEQFF.